The 18 T cell receptor beta chains in this list originate from one sample, sequenced in a study of T cell repertoires in cytomegalovirus infection (dated by TCRdb to between 2019 and 2020). Sequencer: Illumina HiSeq 1500. TCRdb applied fastp at Q25 and MiXCR to the public reads, then kept only in-frame beta chains. Each CDR3 protein appears once, grouped with its most common genes and DNA. Present in this sample are roughly 320,000 distinct CDR3 sequences, roughly 9.3% of which were seen just once. The ten largest make up approximately 2.3% of the sample. The sequencing sample was made of PBMCs. These receptors all stem from a human donor in good health (CMV status not recorded). Some clones in this sample may be carry-over from other donors' samples.

The table lists this clonotype with many counts. The genes are TRBV12-3 or TRBV12-4 and TRBJ1-1, with 10 bases that match TRBD1. The CDR3 sequence is 15 residues long. V lost 8 bases, J lost 3 bases, and 9 bases stayed unmatched. CDR3 nucleotide sequence: TGTGCCAGCTCGTCTCGGACAGGGGGGTACACTGAAGCTTTCTTT. This codes for CASSSRTGGYTEAFF.

This clonotype showed up just a few times. The rearrangement uses TRBV12-3 or TRBV12-4 and TRBJ1-1, with TRBD1 identical over 8 bases. Trimming removed 3 bases from V and 3 bases from J; junction bases left unmatched: 6. CDR3 length equals 15 residues. The CDR3 bases are TGTGCCAGCAGTTTGACAGGGGCTGGGTACACTGAAGCTTTCTTT. Translated, it gives CASSLTGAGYTEAFF.

This clonotype was seen many times. The chain joins TRBV6-1 to TRBJ2-3, with 12 bases that match TRBD2. This CDR3 region has 17 residues. J gave up 7 bases and V 6 bases, and 14 bases lay outside the gene matches. Germline V gene lookup returns CDR1 MNHNS and CDR2 SASEGT. The CDR3 nucleotides read TGTGCCAGCAGATCCCCTTCCCTAGCGGGGGGGCAGCATACGCAGTATTTT. Translated, it gives CASRSPSLAGGQHTQYF.

In its sample, this clonotype was seen many times. V usage is TRBV6-2 or TRBV6-3 and J usage is TRBJ1-4; D not certain. CDR3 length: 11 residues. Trimming stripped 2 bases from V and 7 bases from J, with 2 bases between. From germline, CDR1 is MNHEY and CDR2 SVGEGT. CDR3 sequence: CASSYSEKLFF. In DNA, the CDR3 is TGTGCCAGCAGTTACAGTGAAAAACTGTTTTTT.

This clonotype was seen only a few times. The gene calls are TRBV20-1 and TRBJ2-7, with D tentatively TRBD1 (6 bases). The CDR3 is 14 residues long. From germline, CDR1 is DFQATT and CDR2 SNEGSKA (reference sequence). V lost 3 bases to trimming and J lost 0 bases, with 12 bases between them. The CDR3 region is CSARPGTSSYEQYV. The DNA for the CDR3 is TGCAGTGCTAGGCCGGGGACAAGCTCCTACGAGCAGTACGTC.

This clonotype was seen at least ten times. The rearrangement links TRBV20-1 to TRBJ1-4; D possibly corresponds to TRBD1 (5 bases). The CDR3 covers 12 residues. Germline values: CDR1 DFQATT, CDR2 SNEGSKA (reference sequence). The V gene lost 6 bases and the J gene lost 5 bases, with 10 bases spanning the gap. The CDR3 sequence is CSAKTDNEKLFF. The CDR3 region has the DNA TGCAGTGCCAAGACAGACAATGAAAAACTGTTTTTT.

This clonotype was seen at least ten times. The rearrangement uses TRBV28 and TRBJ2-1; 11 nucleotides align to TRBD2. This CDR3 is 18 amino acids long. V shed 5 bases, J shed 0 bases, and the junction held 9 bases outside the gene matches. Looked up from germline, CDR1 is MDHEN and CDR2 is SYDVKM. The CDR3: CASSPLAGGPSSYNEQFF. The DNA for the CDR3 is TGTGCCAGCAGTCCCCTAGCGGGGGGCCCTAGCTCCTACAATGAGCAGTTCTTC.

This clonotype has a count of ten or more. This chain uses TRBV28 with TRBJ2-5; D is possibly TRBD2 (6 bases). The V end lost 3 bases, the J end lost 5 bases, and 19 bases lay between the germline ends. This CDR3 has 16 residues. Germline CDR1 and CDR2: MDHEN and SYDVKM. The CDR3 nucleotides are TGTGCCAGCAGTTTGGCTCTGGGGGGAGTACGGGAGACCCAGTACTTC. It translates to CASSLALGGVRETQYF.

This clonotype came up many times. V is TRBV28 and J is TRBJ2-2, with D perhaps TRBD2 (6 bases). This CDR3 contains 14 residues. Germline CDR1 MDHEN, CDR2 SYDVKM. The V end lost 10 bases, the J end lost 5 bases, and 17 bases lay between the germline ends. The CDR3 here is CAIPGGPGTGELFF. The CDR3 DNA is TGTGCCATCCCAGGAGGGCCGGGGACCGGGGAGCTGTTTTTT.

This clonotype appeared many times. V and J are TRBV3-1 and TRBJ2-7; 9 nucleotides agree with TRBD1. Trimming took 2 bases from V and 5 from J; bases not matched to a gene: 10. The germline V gene has CDR1 LGHDT and CDR2 YNNKEL (reference sequence). The CDR3 has 16 amino acids. The CDR3 DNA sequence: TGTGCCAGCAGCCAATCTACGGGACAGGGCTACCACGAGCAGTACTTC. Its translation: CASSQSTGQGYHEQYF.

This clonotype was seen a handful of times. The CDR3 DNA sequence: TGTGCCAGCCAATTCCAGGGGCCCCTCTATGGCTACACCTTC. This sequence encodes CASQFQGPLYGYTF. The rearrangement joins TRBV28 to TRBJ1-2, with a weak D call TRBD1 (6 bases). V lost 8 bases, J lost 4 bases, and 17 bases lay in between. This CDR3 has 14 residues. Germline CDR1 and CDR2: MDHEN and SYDVKM.

V gene TRBV5-1 combines with J gene TRBJ2-1; D gene ambiguous. The CDR3 length is 11 residues. In germline, CDR1 is SGHRS, CDR2 YFSETQ. V was cut by 6 bases and J by 4 bases, with 5 bases left in between. This CDR3 is CASMKYNEQFF. The CDR3 nucleotides are TGCGCCAGCATGAAGTACAATGAGCAGTTCTTC. The whole variable domain, remainder taken from reference TRBV5-1 and TRBJ2-1, is KAGVTQTPRYLIKTRGQQVTLSCSPISGHRSVSWYQQTPGQGLQFLFEYFSETQRNKGNFPGRFSGRQFSNSRSEMNVSTLELGDSALYLCASMKYNEQFFGPGTRLTVL.

This clonotype was picked up many times. CDR3 DNA sequence: TGCGCCAGCAGCGCCGCCGGGACTCCCGATACGCAGTATTTT. It specifies CASSAAGTPDTQYF. The chain couples TRBV5-1 to TRBJ2-3, with D possibly TRBD2 on 6 matching bases. The V end lost 4 bases, the J end lost 6 bases, and 15 bases lay between the germline ends. This CDR3 is built from 14 residues. In germline, CDR1 is SGHRS, CDR2 YFSETQ. Based on the CDR3 plus reference TRBV5-1 and TRBJ2-3, the full variable domain is KAGVTQTPRYLIKTRGQQVTLSCSPISGHRSVSWYQQTPGQGLQFLFEYFSETQRNKGNFPGRFSGRQFSNSRSEMNVSTLELGDSALYLCASSAAGTPDTQYFGPGTRLTVL.

This clonotype was seen at least ten times. The chain couples TRBV14 to TRBJ1-1; the D gene is possibly TRBD1 (5 bases). Trimming shortened V by 3 bases and J by 9 bases, and 14 bases separated the two germline ends. Germline V CDR1 and CDR2: SGHDN, FVKESK. The CDR3 is made up of 13 amino acids. The CDR3 reads CASSQTWGSKAFF. The CDR3 DNA sequence: TGTGCCAGCAGCCAGACGTGGGGGAGTAAAGCTTTCTTT.

This clonotype occurred many times. The chain links TRBV19 to TRBJ1-1, with D possibly being TRBD1 (5 bases). Per germline, CDR1 LNHDA and CDR2 SQIVND (reference sequence). The CDR3 length is 16 residues. Trimming shortened V by 5 bases and J by 3 bases, and 19 bases separated the two germline ends. CDR3 in DNA: TGTGCCAGTAGTGAGTCCCGGAACAAAGGGGACACTGAAGCTTTCTTT. It codes for CASSESRNKGDTEAFF. The full variable domain, completed using reference TRBV19 and TRBJ1-1, is DGGITQSPKYLFRKEGQNVTLSCEQNLNHDAMYWYRQDPGQGLRLIYYSQIVNDFQKGDIAEGYSVSREKKESFPLTVTSAQKNPTAFYLCASSESRNKGDTEAFFGQGTRLTVV.

This clonotype came up once. This chain connects TRBV6-5 to TRBJ2-4, with D possibly TRBD2 on 5 matching bases. From germline, CDR1 is MNHEY and CDR2 SVGAGI. Trimming removed 5 bases at V and 11 bases at J, with 16 bases between. This CDR3 region has 13 residues. The CDR3 coding sequence is TGTGCCAGCAGTCGAGGGATGGTGGAAGTTCAGTACTTC. This encodes CASSRGMVEVQYF.

This clonotype occurred a few times. The chain links TRBV12-3 or TRBV12-4 to TRBJ1-5; D uncertain. Deletions cut 3 bases from V and 0 bases from J, with 12 bases between. This CDR3 is built from 16 residues. CDR3 protein: CASSFSVAYSNQPQHF. The CDR3 region has the DNA TGTGCCAGCAGTTTTTCGGTCGCATATAGCAATCAGCCCCAGCATTTT.

This clonotype was observed at least ten times. This chain connects TRBV20-1 to TRBJ1-2; unclear D gene. The CDR3 runs 13 residues. Germline CDR1 and CDR2: DFQATT and SNEGSKA (reference sequence). V was clipped by 1 base and J by 0 bases, with 6 bases between them. In DNA, the CDR3 is TGCAGTGCTAGAGTCGTAGCTAACTATGGCTACACCTTC. Translation gives CSARVVANYGYTF.